The clone carrying this TCR beta chain was recorded a few times. The data originate from a study of blood T cells in healthy people across ages. This CDR3 is 14 amino acids long. The germline V gene encodes CDR1 SQVTM and CDR2 ANQGSEA. V lost 5 bases to trimming and J lost 5 bases; unmatched junction nucleotides: 7. With a J-beta primer mix and a sample-barcoded 5' primer, a second PCR ran 7 to 11 cycles. TCRdb reanalysed the 5' RACE reads using MiXCR and keeps one entry per CDR3 protein. Of roughly 1,300,000 distinct CDR3 sequences listed, approximately 59% are singletons. V usage is TRBV29-1 and J usage is TRBJ2-3, with TRBD1 matching over 10 bases. The specimen sequenced was blood. The source of this sequence is a man younger than 30 in good health. The CDR3 coding sequence is TGCAGCGTTCGATCCGGGACAGGGGTAGATACGCAGTATTTT. Residues: CSVRSGTGVDTQYF.